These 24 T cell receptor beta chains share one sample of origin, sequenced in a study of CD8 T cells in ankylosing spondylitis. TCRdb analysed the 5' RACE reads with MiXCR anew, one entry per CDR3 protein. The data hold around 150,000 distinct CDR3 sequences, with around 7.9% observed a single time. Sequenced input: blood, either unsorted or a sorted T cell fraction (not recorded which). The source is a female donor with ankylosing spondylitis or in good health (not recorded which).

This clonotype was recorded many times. The CDR3 DNA sequence: TGTGCCAGCAGTTACTTCCCAGAGTTTAACACCGGGGAGCTGTTTTTT. Its translation: CASSYFPEFNTGELFF. The genes are TRBV6-2 or TRBV6-3 and TRBJ2-2; D unclear. V was pared by 1 base and J by 2 bases, with 11 bases between. In germline, CDR1 is MNHEY, CDR2 SVGEGT. There are 16 residues in the CDR3.

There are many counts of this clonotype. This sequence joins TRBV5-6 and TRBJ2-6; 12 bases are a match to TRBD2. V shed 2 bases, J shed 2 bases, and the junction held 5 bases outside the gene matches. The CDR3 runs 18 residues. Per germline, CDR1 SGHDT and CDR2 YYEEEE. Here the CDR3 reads CASSFYLAGGPGANVLTF. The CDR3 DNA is TGTGCCAGCAGCTTCTACCTAGCGGGGGGGCCTGGGGCCAACGTCCTGACTTTC. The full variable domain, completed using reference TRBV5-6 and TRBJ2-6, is DAGVTQSPTHLIKTRGQQVTLRCSPKSGHDTVSWYQQALGQGPQFIFQYYEEEERQRGNFPDRFSGHQFPNYSSELNVNALLLGDSALYLCASSFYLAGGPGANVLTFGAGSRLTVL.

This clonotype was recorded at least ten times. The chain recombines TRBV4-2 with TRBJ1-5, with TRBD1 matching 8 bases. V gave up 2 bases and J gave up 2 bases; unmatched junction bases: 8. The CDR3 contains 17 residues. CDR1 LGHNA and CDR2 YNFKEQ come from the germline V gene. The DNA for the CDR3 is TGTGCCAGCAGCCAATTGGCACAGGGGGGGGGCAATCAGCCCCAGCATTTT. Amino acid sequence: CASSQLAQGGGNQPQHF.

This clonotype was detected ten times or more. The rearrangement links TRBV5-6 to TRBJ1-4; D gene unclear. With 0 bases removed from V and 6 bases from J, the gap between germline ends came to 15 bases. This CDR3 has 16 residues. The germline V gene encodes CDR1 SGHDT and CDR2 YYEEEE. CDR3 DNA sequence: TGTGCCAGCAGCTTGGACGGGTACGGGTCGGATGAAAAACTGTTTTTT. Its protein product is CASSLDGYGSDEKLFF.

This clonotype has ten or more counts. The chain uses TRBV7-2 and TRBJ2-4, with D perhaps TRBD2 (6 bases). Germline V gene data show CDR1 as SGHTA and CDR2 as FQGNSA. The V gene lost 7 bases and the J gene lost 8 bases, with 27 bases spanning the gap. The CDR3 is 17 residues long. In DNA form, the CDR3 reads TGTGCCAGCACTCGAAGCACCCCACTAGCCGGTTGGGACATTCAGTACTTC. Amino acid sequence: CASTRSTPLAGWDIQYF.

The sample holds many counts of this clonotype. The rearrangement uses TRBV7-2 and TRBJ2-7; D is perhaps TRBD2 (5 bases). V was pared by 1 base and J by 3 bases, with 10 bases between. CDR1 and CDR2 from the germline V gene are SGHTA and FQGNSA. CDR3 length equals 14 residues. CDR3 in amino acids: CASSLGRQNYEQYF. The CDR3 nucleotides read TGTGCCAGCAGCTTAGGGAGGCAGAACTACGAGCAGTACTTC.

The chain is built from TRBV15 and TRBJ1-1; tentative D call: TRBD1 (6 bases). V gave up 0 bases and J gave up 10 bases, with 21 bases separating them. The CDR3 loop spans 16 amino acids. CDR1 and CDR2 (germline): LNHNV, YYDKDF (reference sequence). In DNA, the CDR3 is TGTGCCACCAGCAGAGACAATCGTGGAGAAAGGGGGGTAGCTTTCTTT. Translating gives CATSRDNRGERGVAFF.

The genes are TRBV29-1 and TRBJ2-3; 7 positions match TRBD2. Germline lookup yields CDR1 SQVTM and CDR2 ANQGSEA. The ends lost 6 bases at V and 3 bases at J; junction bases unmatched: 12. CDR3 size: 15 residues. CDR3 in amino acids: CSVAGTLGGTDTQYF. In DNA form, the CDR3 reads TGCAGCGTAGCCGGGACCCTGGGGGGGACAGATACGCAGTATTTT.

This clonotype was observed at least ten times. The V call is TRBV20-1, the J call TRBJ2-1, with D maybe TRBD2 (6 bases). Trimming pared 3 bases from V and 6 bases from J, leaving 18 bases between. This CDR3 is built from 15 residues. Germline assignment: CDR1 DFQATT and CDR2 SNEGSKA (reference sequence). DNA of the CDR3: TGCAGTGCTAGGGAAAGTTTGGGACTGGGCAATGAGCAGTTCTTC. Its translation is CSARESLGLGNEQFF.

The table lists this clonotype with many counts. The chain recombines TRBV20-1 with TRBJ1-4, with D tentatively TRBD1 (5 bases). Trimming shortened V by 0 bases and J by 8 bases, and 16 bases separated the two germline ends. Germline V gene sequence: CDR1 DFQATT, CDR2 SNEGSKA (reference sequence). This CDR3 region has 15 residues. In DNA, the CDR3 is TGCAGTGCTAGAGATACCACGGGGGATGTAGAAAAACTGTTTTTT. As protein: CSARDTTGDVEKLFF.

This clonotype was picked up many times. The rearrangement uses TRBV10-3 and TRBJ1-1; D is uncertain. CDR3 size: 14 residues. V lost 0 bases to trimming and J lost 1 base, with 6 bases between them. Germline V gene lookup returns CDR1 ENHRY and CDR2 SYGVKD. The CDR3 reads CAISESRQNTEAFF. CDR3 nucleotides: TGTGCCATCAGTGAGTCGAGACAGAACACTGAAGCTTTCTTT.

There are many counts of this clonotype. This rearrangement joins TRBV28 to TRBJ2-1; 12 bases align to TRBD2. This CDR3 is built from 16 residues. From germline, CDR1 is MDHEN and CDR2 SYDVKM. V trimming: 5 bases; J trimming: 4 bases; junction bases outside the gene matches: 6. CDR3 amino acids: CASSPTSGGYYNEQFF. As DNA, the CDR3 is TGTGCCAGCAGTCCGACTAGCGGGGGTTATTACAATGAGCAGTTCTTC. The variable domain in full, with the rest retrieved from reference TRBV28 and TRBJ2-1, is DVKVTQSSRYLVKRTGEKVFLECVQDMDHENMFWYRQDPGLGLRLIYFSYDVKMKEKGDIPEGYSVSREKKERFSLILESASTNQTSMYLCASSPTSGGYYNEQFFGPGTRLTVL.

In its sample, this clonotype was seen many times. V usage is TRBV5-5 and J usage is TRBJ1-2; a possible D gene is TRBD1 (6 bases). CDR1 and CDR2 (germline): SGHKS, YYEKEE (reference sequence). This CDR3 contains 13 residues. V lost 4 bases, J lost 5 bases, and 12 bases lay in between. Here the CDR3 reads CASSATGFYGYTF. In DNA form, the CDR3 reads TGTGCCAGCAGCGCCACAGGGTTTTATGGCTACACCTTC.

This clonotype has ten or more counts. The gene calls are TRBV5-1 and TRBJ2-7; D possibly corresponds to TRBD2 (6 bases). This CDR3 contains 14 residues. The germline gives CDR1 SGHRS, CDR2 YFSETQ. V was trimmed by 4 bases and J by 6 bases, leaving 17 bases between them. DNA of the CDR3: TGCGCCAGCAGCCCAGGGACTGCCTTAAGCGAGCAGTACTTC. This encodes CASSPGTALSEQYF.

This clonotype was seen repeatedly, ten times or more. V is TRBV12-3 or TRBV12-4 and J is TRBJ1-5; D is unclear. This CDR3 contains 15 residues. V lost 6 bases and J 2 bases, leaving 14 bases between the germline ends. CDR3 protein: CASRPEGEGNQPQHF. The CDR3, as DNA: TGTGCCAGCAGACCCGAGGGAGAGGGCAATCAGCCCCAGCATTTT.

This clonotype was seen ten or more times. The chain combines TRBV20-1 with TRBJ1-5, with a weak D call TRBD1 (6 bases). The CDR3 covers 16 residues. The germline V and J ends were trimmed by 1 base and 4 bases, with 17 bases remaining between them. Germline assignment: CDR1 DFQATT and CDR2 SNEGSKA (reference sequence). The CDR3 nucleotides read TGCAGTGCTAGAGCCCCCCTGGACAGCGGAAATCAGCCCCAGCATTTT. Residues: CSARAPLDSGNQPQHF.

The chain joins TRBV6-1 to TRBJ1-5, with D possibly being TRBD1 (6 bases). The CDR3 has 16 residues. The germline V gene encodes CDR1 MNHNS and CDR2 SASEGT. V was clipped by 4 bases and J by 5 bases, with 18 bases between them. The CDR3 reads CASSGPGQGPHQPQHF. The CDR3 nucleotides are TGTGCCAGCAGTGGTCCGGGACAAGGGCCCCATCAGCCCCAGCATTTT.

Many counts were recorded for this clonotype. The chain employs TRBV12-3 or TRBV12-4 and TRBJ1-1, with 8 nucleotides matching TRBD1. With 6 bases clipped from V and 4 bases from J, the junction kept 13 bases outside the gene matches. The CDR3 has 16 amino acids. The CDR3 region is CASSQSPTGVGTEAFF. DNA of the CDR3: TGTGCCAGCAGCCAATCCCCGACAGGGGTGGGCACTGAAGCTTTCTTT.

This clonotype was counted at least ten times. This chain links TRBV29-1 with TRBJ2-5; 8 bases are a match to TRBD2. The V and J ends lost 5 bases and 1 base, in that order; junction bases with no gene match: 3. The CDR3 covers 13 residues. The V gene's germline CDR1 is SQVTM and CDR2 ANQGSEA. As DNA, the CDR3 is TGCAGCGTTAAGCGGGGGACCCAAGAGACCCAGTACTTC. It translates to CSVKRGTQETQYF.

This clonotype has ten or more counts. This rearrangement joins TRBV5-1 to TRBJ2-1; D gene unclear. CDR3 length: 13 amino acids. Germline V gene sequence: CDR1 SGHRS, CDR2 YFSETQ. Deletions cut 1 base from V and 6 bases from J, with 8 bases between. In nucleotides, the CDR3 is TGCGCCAGCAGCTTGCGGCAGATCAATGAGCAGTTCTTC. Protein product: CASSLRQINEQFF.

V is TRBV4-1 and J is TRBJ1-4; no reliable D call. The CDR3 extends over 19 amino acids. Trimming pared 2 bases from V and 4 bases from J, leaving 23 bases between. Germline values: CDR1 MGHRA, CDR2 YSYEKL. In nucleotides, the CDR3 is TGCGCCAGCAGCCAACAGACTCAGAGTTCCCCAACTGTTAATGAAAAACTGTTTTTT. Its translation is CASSQQTQSSPTVNEKLFF.

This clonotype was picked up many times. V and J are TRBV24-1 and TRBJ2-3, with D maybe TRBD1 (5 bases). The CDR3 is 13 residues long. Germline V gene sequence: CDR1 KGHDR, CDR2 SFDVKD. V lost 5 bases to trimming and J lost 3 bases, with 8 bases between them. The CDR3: CATSAGPTDTQYF. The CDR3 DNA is TGTGCCACCAGTGCAGGGCCTACAGATACGCAGTATTTT.

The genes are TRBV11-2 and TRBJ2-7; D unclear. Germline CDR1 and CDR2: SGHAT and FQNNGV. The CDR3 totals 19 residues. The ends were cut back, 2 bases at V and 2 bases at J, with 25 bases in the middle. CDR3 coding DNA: TGTGCCAGCAGCTTATCTCCGTCAGCCGTGGAGACATTGCCCTACGAGCAGTACTTC. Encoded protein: CASSLSPSAVETLPYEQYF. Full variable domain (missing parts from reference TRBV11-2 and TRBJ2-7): EAGVAQSPRYKIIEKRQSVAFWCNPISGHATLYWYQQILGQGPKLLIQFQNNGVVDDSQLPKDRFSAERLKGVDSTLKIQPAKLEDSAVYLCASSLSPSAVETLPYEQYFGPGTRLTVT.

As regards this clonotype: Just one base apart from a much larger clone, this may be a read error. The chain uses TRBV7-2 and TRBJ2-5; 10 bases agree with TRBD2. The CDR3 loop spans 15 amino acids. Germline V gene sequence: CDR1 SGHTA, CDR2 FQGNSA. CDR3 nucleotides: TGTGTCAGCAGCATGGGACTAGCGAAACAAGAGACCCAGTACTTC. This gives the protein CVSSMGLAKQETQYF.